This T cell receptor beta chain was captured by sequencing in a study of cytomegalovirus exposure and HLA in healthy donors. The PCR was carried out with 60 Vbeta primers and 13 Jbeta primers. Data came from immunoSEQ multiplex PCR; TCRdb stores just in-frame clones and leaves some out. The sample carries under 200,000 clones, over 75% recorded once. The CDR3 totals 15 residues. Germline loops: CDR1 KGHSH, CDR2 LQKENI. V was clipped by 8 bases and J by 0 bases, with 14 bases between them. This clone was recorded a few times. What was sequenced was PBMCs. J is TRBJ1-5 and V is TRBV18, with a weak D call TRBD1 (6 bases). The clonotype was recovered from a female donor in good health and CMV-seronegative. The CDR3 sequence is CASSRQGYSNQPQHF. CDR3 bases: TGTGCCAGCAGCCGTCAGGGGTATAGCAATCAGCCCCAGCATTTT.